A selection of T cell receptor beta chains follows, all from one sample in a study of blood T cell repertoires in COVID-19. Measured with immunoSEQ multiplex PCR; TCRdb has only the in-frame clones, and not every one. The table has 300,000 to 350,000 clones, roughly 88% seen once; the top ten hold roughly 2.9%. Sequencing was carried out using peripheral blood. The receptors derive from a woman aged 25 to 39 with COVID-19, enrolled during active disease. Each CDR3 is given with its conserved first and last residue. The order of the fields is clone size, V gene, CDR3 protein. Not every row has a clone size; where given, it reads once, few, many or a size class.

clone_size: -
v_call: TRBV5-8
cdr3_aa: CASSLGGSSYNEQFF

clone_size: -
v_call: TRBV30
cdr3_aa: CAWSVLRQGELEVF

clone_size: -
v_call: TRBV10-3
cdr3_aa: CAISEGGLTDTQYF

clone_size: -
v_call: TRBV27
cdr3_aa: CASSLVGGPGPEAFF

clone_size: -
v_call: TRBV7-9
cdr3_aa: CASSLGTGGEPQHF

clone_size: -
v_call: TRBV5-8
cdr3_aa: CASSLGETGNGYTF

clone_size: few
v_call: TRBV28
cdr3_aa: CASSRDRGYGANVLTF

clone_size: -
v_call: TRBV9
cdr3_aa: CASSVEGGQGTDTQYF

clone_size: -
v_call: TRBV5-4
cdr3_aa: CASSADRGRYNEQFF

clone_size: -
v_call: TRBV4-1
cdr3_aa: CASSQAGRKGPTNYGYTF

clone_size: -
v_call: TRBV7-9
cdr3_aa: CASSPATGSTNEKLFF

clone_size: -
v_call: TRBV2
cdr3_aa: CASSEQGNSPLHF

clone_size: -
v_call: TRBV5-1
cdr3_aa: CASSPTASSGANVLTF

clone_size: -
v_call: TRBV6-1
cdr3_aa: CASSDSRLAANTGELFF

clone_size: -
v_call: TRBV5-6
cdr3_aa: CASSLHRGTEAFF

clone_size: -
v_call: TRBV19
cdr3_aa: CASSGKTSGRLFETQYF

clone_size: -
v_call: TRBV27
cdr3_aa: CATSYSGNQPQHF

clone_size: -
v_call: TRBV6-5
cdr3_aa: CASSYGPGAQPQHF

clone_size: once
v_call: TRBV21-1
cdr3_aa: CASSKSRGRFGGYTF

clone_size: -
v_call: TRBV11-3
cdr3_aa: CASSFGTGANTEAFF

clone_size: -
v_call: TRBV19
cdr3_aa: CASRTAGTASNYGYTF

clone_size: -
v_call: TRBV27
cdr3_aa: CASSLSPGGNTIYF

clone_size: -
v_call: TRBV2
cdr3_aa: CASSTTGENIQYF

clone_size: -
v_call: TRBV9
cdr3_aa: CASSGVQGGAKNIQYF

clone_size: -
v_call: TRBV6-6
cdr3_aa: CASSPGLGNTGELFF

clone_size: -
v_call: TRBV28
cdr3_aa: CASSPGVRPSYNEQFF

clone_size: -
v_call: TRBV5-1
cdr3_aa: CASSLVQGSSSYNEQFF

clone_size: -
v_call: TRBV19
cdr3_aa: CASSMGTPTYGLGTEAFF

clone_size: -
v_call: TRBV5-8
cdr3_aa: CASAWDRGRSNYGYTF

clone_size: -
v_call: TRBV6-6
cdr3_aa: CASSYSSGEGRAFF

clone_size: -
v_call: TRBV30
cdr3_aa: CAWTGDTYNEQFF

clone_size: -
v_call: TRBV14
cdr3_aa: CASSHGFGYTF

clone_size: -
v_call: TRBV30
cdr3_aa: CASGLTSYEQYF

clone_size: -
v_call: TRBV5-4
cdr3_aa: CASSYTGASGYNEQFF

clone_size: -
v_call: TRBV5-4
cdr3_aa: CASSLKAGGPEDTQYF

clone_size: -
v_call: TRBV5-4
cdr3_aa: CASSLRGSPKETQYF

clone_size: -
v_call: TRBV12-5
cdr3_aa: CASAPQDRGRYEQYF

clone_size: -
v_call: TRBV30
cdr3_aa: CAWSFGTGNTDTQYF

clone_size: -
v_call: TRBV11-2
cdr3_aa: CASSLNYDGHGYTF

clone_size: -
v_call: TRBV6-1
cdr3_aa: CASSGRGGPYNSPLHF

clone_size: -
v_call: TRBV28
cdr3_aa: CASKPSGTYNSPLHF

clone_size: -
v_call: TRBV3-1/TRBV3-2
cdr3_aa: CASSQEGAYTF

clone_size: -
v_call: TRBV11-1
cdr3_aa: CASSLRNSGYTF

clone_size: -
v_call: TRBV29-1
cdr3_aa: CSVETLGQETQYF

clone_size: -
v_call: TRBV19
cdr3_aa: CASSPRQRREKLFF

clone_size: -
v_call: TRBV19
cdr3_aa: CASKQKLNTEAFF

clone_size: -
v_call: TRBV4-2
cdr3_aa: CASSQTGDYTRNEQFF

clone_size: -
v_call: TRBV5-1
cdr3_aa: CASSSGENYGYTF

clone_size: -
v_call: TRBV3-1/TRBV3-2
cdr3_aa: CASSQGLAGTDTQYF

clone_size: -
v_call: TRBV5-1
cdr3_aa: CASSLGHRADTQYF

clone_size: once
v_call: TRBV29-1
cdr3_aa: CSVGPGQRINYGYTF

clone_size: -
v_call: TRBV7-6
cdr3_aa: CASRLTSGDYEQYF

clone_size: -
v_call: TRBV5-1
cdr3_aa: CASSLAVDRVADTQYF

clone_size: -
v_call: TRBV7-7
cdr3_aa: CASSLRLTGTGGINEQFF